This TCR beta chain was captured in a study of monozygotic twins with cystic fibrosis. About the research overall: Around 3 micrograms of fragmented DNA underwent around 16 PCR cycles for library preparation.

Looked up from germline, CDR1 is LNHDA and CDR2 is SQIVND (reference sequence). The CDR3 is 13 amino acids. V was clipped by 7 bases and J by 1 base, with 7 bases between them. The assay was immunoSEQ multiplex PCR, and TCRdb's table has in-frame clones only and misses some. Here the sample spans approximately 27,000 clones, 90% being singletons. This clone was seen a single time. Its antigen is still unknown. Findings and caveats of the study: Co-twins had the most similar V usage for 13 of 16 pairs, J for 8. Clonality was generally low (median approximately 0.0094), higher in the most severe patients. Unrelated CF individuals shared fewer identical clonotypes than monozygotic CF twins.

The sequencing input was blood. V usage is TRBV19 and J usage is TRBJ2-2; D not resolved. This sequence originates from a girl aged 2 to 10 with cystic fibrosis. The CDR3 nucleotides read TGTGCCAGTAAAGCCTTGAACACCGGGGAGCTGTTTTTT. As protein: CASKALNTGELFF. Full variable domain (outside the CDR3, taken from reference TRBV19 and TRBJ2-2): DGGITQSPKYLFRKEGQNVTLSCEQNLNHDAMYWYRQDPGQGLRLIYYSQIVNDFQKGDIAEGYSVSREKKESFPLTVTSAQKNPTAFYLCASKALNTGELFFGEGSRLTVL.